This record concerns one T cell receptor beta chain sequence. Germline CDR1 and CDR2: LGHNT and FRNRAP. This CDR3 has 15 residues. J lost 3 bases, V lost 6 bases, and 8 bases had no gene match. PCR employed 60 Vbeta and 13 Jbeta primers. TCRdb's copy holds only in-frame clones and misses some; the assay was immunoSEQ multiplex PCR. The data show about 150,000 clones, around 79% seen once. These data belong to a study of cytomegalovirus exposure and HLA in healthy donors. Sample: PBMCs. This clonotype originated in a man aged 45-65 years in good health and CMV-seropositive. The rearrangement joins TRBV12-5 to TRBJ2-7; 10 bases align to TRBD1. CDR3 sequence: CASGPGQGNLYEQYF. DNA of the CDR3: TGTGCTAGTGGCCCGGGACAGGGGAATCTCTACGAGCAGTACTTC.